This T cell receptor beta chain was retrieved from a study of cytomegalovirus exposure and HLA in healthy donors. The PCR had 60 Vbeta and 13 Jbeta primers. The data were produced by immunoSEQ multiplex PCR, yet TCRdb's version contains in-frame clones alone and is incomplete. The table lists 98,000 or so clones, 75% to 80% of them singletons. Study-wide points: Across donors, presence/absence analyses took sequencing depth to be roughly uniform. Among TCR beta chains, those listed as cytomegalovirus-associated numbered some 170. A later analysis reportedly identified an Asian-associated ancestry cluster as carrying fewer N-insertions than the 666-donor mean.

Turning to this clone: What it binds is unknown.

Germline loops: CDR1 SGHTA, CDR2 FQGNSA. The length of the CDR3 is 14 residues. V dropped 5 bases and J dropped 2 bases, with 9 bases sitting between them. The chain carries TRBV7-2 and TRBJ2-2; D might be TRBD1 (6 bases). Sequencing used PBMCs. The receptor's source is a man aged 60 to 69 in good health and CMV-seropositive. The DNA for the CDR3 is TGTGCCAGCAGCCGGACAGTTAACACCGGGGAGCTGTTTTTT. Residues: CASSRTVNTGELFF.